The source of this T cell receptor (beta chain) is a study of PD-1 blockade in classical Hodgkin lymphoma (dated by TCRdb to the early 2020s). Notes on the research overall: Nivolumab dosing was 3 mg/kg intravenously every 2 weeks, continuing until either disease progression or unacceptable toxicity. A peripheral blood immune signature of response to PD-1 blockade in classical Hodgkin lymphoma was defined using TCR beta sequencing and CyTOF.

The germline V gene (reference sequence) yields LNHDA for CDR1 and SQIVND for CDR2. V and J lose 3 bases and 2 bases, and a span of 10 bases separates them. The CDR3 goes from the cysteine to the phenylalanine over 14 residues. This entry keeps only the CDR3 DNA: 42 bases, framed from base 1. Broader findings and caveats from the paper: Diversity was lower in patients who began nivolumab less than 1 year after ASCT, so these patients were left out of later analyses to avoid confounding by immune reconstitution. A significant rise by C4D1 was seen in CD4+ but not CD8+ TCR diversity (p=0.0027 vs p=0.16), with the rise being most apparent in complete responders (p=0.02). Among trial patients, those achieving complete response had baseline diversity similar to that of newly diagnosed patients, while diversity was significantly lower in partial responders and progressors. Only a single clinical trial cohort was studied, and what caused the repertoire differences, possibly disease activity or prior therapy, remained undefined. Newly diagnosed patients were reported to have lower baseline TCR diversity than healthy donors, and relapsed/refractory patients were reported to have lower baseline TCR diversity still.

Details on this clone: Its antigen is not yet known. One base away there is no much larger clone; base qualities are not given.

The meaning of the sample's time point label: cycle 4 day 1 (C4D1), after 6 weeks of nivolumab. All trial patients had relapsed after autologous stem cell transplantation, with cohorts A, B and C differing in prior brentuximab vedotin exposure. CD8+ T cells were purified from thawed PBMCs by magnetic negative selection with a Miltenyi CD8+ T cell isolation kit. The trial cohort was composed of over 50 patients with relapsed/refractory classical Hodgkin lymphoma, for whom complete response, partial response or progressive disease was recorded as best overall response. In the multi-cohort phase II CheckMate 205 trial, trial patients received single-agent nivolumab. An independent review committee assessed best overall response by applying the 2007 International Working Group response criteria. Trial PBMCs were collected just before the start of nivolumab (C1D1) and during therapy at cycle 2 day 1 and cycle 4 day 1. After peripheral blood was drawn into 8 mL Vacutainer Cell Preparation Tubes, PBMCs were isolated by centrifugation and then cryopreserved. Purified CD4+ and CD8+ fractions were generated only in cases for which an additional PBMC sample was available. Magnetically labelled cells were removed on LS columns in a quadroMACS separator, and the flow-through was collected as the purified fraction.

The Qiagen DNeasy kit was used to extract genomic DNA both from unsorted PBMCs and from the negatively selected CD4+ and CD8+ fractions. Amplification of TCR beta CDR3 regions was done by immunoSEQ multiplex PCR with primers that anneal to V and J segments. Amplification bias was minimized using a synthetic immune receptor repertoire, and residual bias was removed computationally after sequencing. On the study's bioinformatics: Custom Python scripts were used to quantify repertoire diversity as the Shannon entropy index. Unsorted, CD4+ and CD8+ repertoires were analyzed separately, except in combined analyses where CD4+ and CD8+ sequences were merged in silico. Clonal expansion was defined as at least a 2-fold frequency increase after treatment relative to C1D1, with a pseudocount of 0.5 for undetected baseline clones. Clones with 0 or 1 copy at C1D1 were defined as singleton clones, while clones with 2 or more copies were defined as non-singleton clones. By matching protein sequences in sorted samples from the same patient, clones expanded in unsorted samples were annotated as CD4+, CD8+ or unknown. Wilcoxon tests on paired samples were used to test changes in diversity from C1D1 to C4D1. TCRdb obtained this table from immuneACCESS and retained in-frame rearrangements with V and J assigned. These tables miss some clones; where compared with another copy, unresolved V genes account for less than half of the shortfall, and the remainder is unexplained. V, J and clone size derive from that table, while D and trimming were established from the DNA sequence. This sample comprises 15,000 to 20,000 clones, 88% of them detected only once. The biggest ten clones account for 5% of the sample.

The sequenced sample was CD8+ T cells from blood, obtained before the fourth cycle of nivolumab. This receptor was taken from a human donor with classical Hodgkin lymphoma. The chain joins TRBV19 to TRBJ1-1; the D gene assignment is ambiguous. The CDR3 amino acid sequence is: CASSMKGGNTEAFF. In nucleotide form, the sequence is TGTGCCAGTAGTATGAAGGGAGGCAACACTGAAGCTTTCTTT.